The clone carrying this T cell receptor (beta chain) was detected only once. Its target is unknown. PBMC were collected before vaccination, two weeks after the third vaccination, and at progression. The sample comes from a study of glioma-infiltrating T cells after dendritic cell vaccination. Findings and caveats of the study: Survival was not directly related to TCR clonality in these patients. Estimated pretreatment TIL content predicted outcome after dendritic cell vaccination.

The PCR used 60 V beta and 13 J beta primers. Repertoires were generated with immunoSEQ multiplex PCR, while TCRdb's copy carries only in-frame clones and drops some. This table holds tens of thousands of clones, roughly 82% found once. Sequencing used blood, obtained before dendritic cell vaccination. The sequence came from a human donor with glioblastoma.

CDR3 protein: CASSPTGGFNQPQHF. In DNA, the CDR3 is TGTGCCAGCAGCCCGACAGGGGGCTTCAATCAGCCCCAGCATTTT. This chain links TRBV7-9 with TRBJ1-5; 10 bases align to TRBD1. The junction had 4 bases not matched to a gene; V was cut back by 5 bases and J by 3 bases. Per the germline V gene, CDR1 is SEHNR and CDR2 is FQNEAQ (reference sequence). The CDR3 length is 15 residues.